A single sample gave rise to the 11 T cell receptor beta chains below, sequenced in a study of T cell responses to AZD1222 COVID-19 vaccine. Sequencing was performed with immunoSEQ multiplex PCR; in TCRdb, only in-frame clones are kept and a portion is missing. This repertoire shows over 85,000 clones, 70% to 90% found once; its top ten account for roughly 3%. Source: peripheral blood, taken on day 0 of AZD1222 vaccination. Every receptor here comes from an adult in good health.

The chain joins TRBV28 to TRBJ2-7; no definite D call. Germline-derived CDR1 and CDR2 are MDHEN and SYDVKM. V lost 6 bases, J lost 3 bases, and 9 bases lay in between. The CDR3 is 12 residues long. The CDR3 DNA is TGTGCCAGCAGCCTCCAGATCTACGAGCAGTACTTC. Translation: CASSLQIYEQYF.

This clone came up once. This sequence joins TRBV7-2 and TRBJ1-5; perhaps TRBD1 as D (5 bases). Germline loops: CDR1 SGHTA, CDR2 FQGNSA. This CDR3 comprises 14 residues. Trimming pared 5 bases from V and 6 bases from J, leaving 14 bases between. CDR3 region: CASSQGKGFQPQHF. DNA for the CDR3: TGTGCCAGCAGCCAGGGCAAAGGGTTTCAGCCCCAGCATTTT. The entire variable domain, with the rest obtained from reference TRBV7-2 and TRBJ1-5, is as follows: GAGVSQSPSNKVTEKGKDVELRCDPISGHTALYWYRQSLGQGLEFLIYFQGNSAPDKSGLPSDRFSAERTGGSVSTLTIQRTQQEDSAVYLCASSQGKGFQPQHFGDGTRLSIL.

This chain uses TRBV5-4 with TRBJ1-2; no clear D gene. The CDR3 loop spans 15 amino acids. The germline CDR1 and CDR2 sequences are SGHNT and YYREEE (reference sequence). The V and J ends lost 0 bases and 4 bases respectively, with 13 bases between them. CDR3 nucleotides: TGTGCCAGCAGCTTGGCCGGTGCCCCCGGCTATGGCTACACCTTC. This encodes CASSLAGAPGYGYTF.

With respect to this clone: A read error may produce the germline difference seen at one junction end. The chain employs TRBV6-2 or TRBV6-3 and TRBJ2-7, with TRBD1 matching 7 bases. From germline, CDR1 is MNHEY and CDR2 SVGEGT. The CDR3 has 12 residues. The CDR3 DNA follows: TGTGCCAGCAGTTATCCGACAGGGCGCATCTCCTTC. Translation gives CASSYPTGRISF.

A note on this clone: One end of the junction varies from germline; a read error may be responsible. The chain is built from TRBV3-1 (or the pseudogene TRBV3-2) and TRBJ2-7; 10 bases line up with TRBD2. The CDR3 contains 14 residues. Germline values: CDR1 LGHDT, CDR2 YNNKEL (reference sequence). CDR3 loop: CASSQVPVLAGLNF. CDR3 nucleotides: TGTGCCAGCAGCCAAGTCCCTGTACTAGCGGGGTTGAACTTC.

V is TRBV2 and J is TRBJ2-2; D possibly matches TRBD1 or TRBD2 (6 bases each). The CDR3 is 15 amino acids. Germline V gives CDR1 SNHLY, CDR2 FYNNEI. The V gene lost 10 bases and the J gene lost 2 bases, with 17 bases spanning the gap. The CDR3 protein is CATAPGGLNTGELFF. Written as DNA, the CDR3 is TGTGCCACAGCCCCCGGGGGCCTAAACACCGGGGAGCTGTTTTTT.

CDR3 nucleotides: TGTGCCAGCAGCAGCGGGACAGGGTTTTTGGGCTACACCTTC. Translating it yields CASSSGTGFLGYTF. The chain combines TRBV7-9 with TRBJ1-2; 9 positions match TRBD1. This CDR3 contains 14 residues. Germline V lookup: CDR1 SEHNR, CDR2 FQNEAQ (reference sequence). V shed 5 bases and J 8 bases; nucleotides not matched to a gene: 9.

The chain employs TRBV4-1 and TRBJ2-5; 8 positions match TRBD1. CDR1 is MGHRA and CDR2 is YSYEKL in the germline V gene. Germline trimming cut 2 bases from V and 2 bases from J; bases unmatched to any gene: 1. The CDR3 has 14 residues. The CDR3 spells CASSQRTGQETQYF. The CDR3 region has the DNA TGCGCCAGCAGCCAACGGACAGGGCAAGAGACCCAGTACTTC.

The V call is TRBV5-4, the J call TRBJ2-1; D may be TRBD1 (6 bases). The germline gives CDR1 SGHNT, CDR2 YYREEE (reference sequence). The CDR3 totals 13 residues. The V end lost 2 bases, the J end lost 8 bases, and 11 bases lay between the germline ends. In nucleotides, the CDR3 is TGTGCCAGCAGCTTTGTAGGGGGTGATGAGCAGTTCTTC. It encodes CASSFVGGDEQFF.

This sequence joins TRBV4-1 and TRBJ1-2, with no clear D. This CDR3 spans 13 amino acids. The V end was cut by 0 bases, the J end by 7 bases, with 9 bases between. Germline values: CDR1 MGHRA, CDR2 YSYEKL. The CDR3, as DNA: TGCGCCAGCAGCCAAGATGCCCGCGGTGGCTACACCTTC. It encodes CASSQDARGGYTF.

The chain uses TRBV18 and TRBJ1-1, with a possible D match to TRBD1 (5 bases). The CDR3 length is 13 residues. Trimming removed 6 bases at V and 3 bases at J, with 11 bases between. The germline CDR1 and CDR2 sequences are KGHSH and LQKENI. The CDR3 reads CASSWGDDTEAFF. The CDR3 DNA is TGTGCCAGCTCCTGGGGGGATGACACTGAAGCTTTCTTT. Using reference TRBV18 and TRBJ1-1 for the parts outside the CDR3, the full variable domain is NAGVMQNPRHLVRRRGQEARLRCSPMKGHSHVYWYRQLPEEGLKFMVYLQKENIIDESGMPKERFSAEFPKEGPSILRIQQVVRGDSAAYFCASSWGDDTEAFFGQGTRLTVV.